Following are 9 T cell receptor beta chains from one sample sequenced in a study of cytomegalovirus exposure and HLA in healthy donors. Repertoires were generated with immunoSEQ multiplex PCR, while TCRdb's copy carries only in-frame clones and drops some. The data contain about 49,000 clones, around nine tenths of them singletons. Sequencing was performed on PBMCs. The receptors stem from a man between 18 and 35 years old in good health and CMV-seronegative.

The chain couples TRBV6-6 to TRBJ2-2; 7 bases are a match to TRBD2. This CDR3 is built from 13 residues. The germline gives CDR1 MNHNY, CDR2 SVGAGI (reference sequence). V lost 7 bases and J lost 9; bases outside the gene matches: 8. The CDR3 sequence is CASIPGGWRELFF. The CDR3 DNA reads TGTGCCAGCATCCCCGGGGGGTGGAGGGAGCTGTTTTTT.

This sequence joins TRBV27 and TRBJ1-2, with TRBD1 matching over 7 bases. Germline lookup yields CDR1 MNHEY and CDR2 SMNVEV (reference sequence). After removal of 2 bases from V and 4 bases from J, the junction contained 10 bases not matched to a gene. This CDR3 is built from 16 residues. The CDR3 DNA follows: TGTGCCAGCAGTTTAGCGCCTATACAGGGGTTCTATGGCTACACCTTC. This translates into CASSLAPIQGFYGYTF.

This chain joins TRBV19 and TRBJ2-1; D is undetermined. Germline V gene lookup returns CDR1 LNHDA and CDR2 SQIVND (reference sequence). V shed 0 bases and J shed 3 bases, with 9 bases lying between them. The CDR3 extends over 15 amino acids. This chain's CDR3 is CASSIDRLSYNEQFF. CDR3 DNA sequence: TGTGCCAGTAGTATAGACAGACTGAGCTACAATGAGCAGTTCTTC.

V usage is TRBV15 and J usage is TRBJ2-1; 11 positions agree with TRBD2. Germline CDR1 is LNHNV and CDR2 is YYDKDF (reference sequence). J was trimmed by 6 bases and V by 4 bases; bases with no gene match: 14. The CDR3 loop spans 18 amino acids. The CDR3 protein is CATSTGLGLAAWGNEQFF. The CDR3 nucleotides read TGTGCCACCAGCACTGGGTTGGGACTAGCGGCCTGGGGCAATGAGCAGTTCTTC.

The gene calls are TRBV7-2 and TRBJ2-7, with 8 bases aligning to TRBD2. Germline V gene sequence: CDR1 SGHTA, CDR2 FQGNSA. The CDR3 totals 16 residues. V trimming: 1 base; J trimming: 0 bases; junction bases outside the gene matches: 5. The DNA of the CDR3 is TGTGCCAGCAGCTTAGATGGTAGCGGGACCTCCTACGAGCAGTACTTC. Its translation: CASSLDGSGTSYEQYF.

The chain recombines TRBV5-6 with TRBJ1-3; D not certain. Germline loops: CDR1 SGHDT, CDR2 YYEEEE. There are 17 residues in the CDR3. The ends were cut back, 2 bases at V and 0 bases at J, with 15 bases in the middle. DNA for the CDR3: TGTGCCAGCAGCTTCCGACGCTTGGCAGGCTCTGGAAACACCATATATTTT. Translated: CASSFRRLAGSGNTIYF.

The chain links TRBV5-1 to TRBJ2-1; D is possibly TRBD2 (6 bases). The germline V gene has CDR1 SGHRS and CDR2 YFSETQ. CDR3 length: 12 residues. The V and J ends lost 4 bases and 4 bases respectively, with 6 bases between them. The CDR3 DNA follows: TGCGCCAGCAGCCGGGGGTACAATGAGCAGTTCTTC. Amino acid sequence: CASSRGYNEQFF.

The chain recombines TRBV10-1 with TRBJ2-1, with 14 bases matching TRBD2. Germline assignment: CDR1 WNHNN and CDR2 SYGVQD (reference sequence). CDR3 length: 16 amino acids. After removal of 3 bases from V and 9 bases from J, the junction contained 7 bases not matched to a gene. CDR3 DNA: TGCGCCAGCAGTGATACGACTAGCGGGGGGGTTGGTGAGCAGTTCTTC. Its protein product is CASSDTTSGGVGEQFF.

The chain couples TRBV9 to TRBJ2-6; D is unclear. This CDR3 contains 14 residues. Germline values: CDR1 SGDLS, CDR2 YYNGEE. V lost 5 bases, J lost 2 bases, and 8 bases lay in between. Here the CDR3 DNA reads TGTGCCAGCAGTTCTAATCCTGGGGCCAACGTCCTGACTTTC. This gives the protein CASSSNPGANVLTF.